This T cell receptor (beta chain) emerged from a study of early T cells in non-severe SARS-CoV-2 infection. Study in general: Whole-blood bulk RNA, unsorted, was sequenced, and chains were unpaired.

The sample holds a few counts of this clonotype. Its antigen is undetermined. This CDR3 is built from 18 residues. Trimming cost V 1 base and J 0 bases, with 13 bases left between them. Germline CDR1 is LGHNA and CDR2 is YSLEER. Individual cDNA molecules each received unique molecular identifiers attached to them. TCRdb re-derived calls from the 5' RACE reads in MiXCR, one entry per CDR3 protein. The sample records approximately 77,000 distinct CDR3 sequences, around 12% being singletons. Study results and limitations: Private and CD4 specificities were missed by VDJdb matching, which favored anti-spike CD8 responses.

The material was whole blood, obtained at baseline. The source is an adult who was a healthcare worker with PCR-confirmed SARS-CoV-2 infection or an uninfected control (not recorded which). The donor label of this sample is uncertain. V and J are TRBV4-3 and TRBJ2-6; D gene unclear. CDR3 protein: CASSQGGVPPSGANVLTF. DNA of the CDR3: TGCGCCAGCAGCCAAGGTGGTGTACCCCCCTCTGGGGCCAACGTCCTGACTTTC.